This TCR beta chain came from a study of cytomegalovirus exposure and HLA in healthy donors. This PCR relied on a set of 60 Vbeta primers and 13 Jbeta primers. TCRdb keeps only in-frame clones here, not all; method: immunoSEQ multiplex PCR. The data show over 40,000 clones, roughly 87% seen once. Trimming pared 1 base from V and 0 bases from J, leaving 8 bases between. CDR1 is SGHTA, CDR2 FQGNSA, per germline. This CDR3 contains 15 residues. The J gene is TRBJ2-3, the V gene TRBV7-2; a possible D gene is TRBD2 (5 bases). The source is a woman aged 40 to 50 in good health and CMV-seropositive. Sequenced material: PBMCs. CDR3 residues: CASSLVASSTDTQYF. CDR3 in DNA: TGTGCCAGCAGCTTAGTAGCGTCTAGCACAGATACGCAGTATTTT.